This TCR beta chain appears in the sequencing data of a study of T cells in Graves' hyperthyroidism and ophthalmopathy. RNA transcripts served as the template for amplifying TCR beta CDR3 regions. First-round RT-PCR targeting the TCR CDR3 was performed with the HTBI primer set. TCRdb recomputed calls from the multiplex PCR reads with MiXCR, one row per CDR3 protein. The sample yields more than 550,000 distinct CDR3 sequences, 40% to 55% seen once. This CDR3 is built from 13 residues. Germline CDR1 is SEHNR and CDR2 is FQNEAQ (reference sequence). Trimming stripped 11 bases from V and 2 bases from J, with 16 bases between.

Sequencing input: peripheral blood or thyroid tissue (not recorded which). The clonotype comes from an adult man with Graves' disease, either hyperthyroidism or ophthalmopathy (not recorded which). V gene TRBV7-9 combines with J gene TRBJ2-7; the D gene is possibly TRBD1 (5 bases). The CDR3 spells CAWTRSVTYEQYF. The CDR3, as DNA: TGTGCCTGGACACGCAGCGTAACCTACGAGCAGTACTTC.